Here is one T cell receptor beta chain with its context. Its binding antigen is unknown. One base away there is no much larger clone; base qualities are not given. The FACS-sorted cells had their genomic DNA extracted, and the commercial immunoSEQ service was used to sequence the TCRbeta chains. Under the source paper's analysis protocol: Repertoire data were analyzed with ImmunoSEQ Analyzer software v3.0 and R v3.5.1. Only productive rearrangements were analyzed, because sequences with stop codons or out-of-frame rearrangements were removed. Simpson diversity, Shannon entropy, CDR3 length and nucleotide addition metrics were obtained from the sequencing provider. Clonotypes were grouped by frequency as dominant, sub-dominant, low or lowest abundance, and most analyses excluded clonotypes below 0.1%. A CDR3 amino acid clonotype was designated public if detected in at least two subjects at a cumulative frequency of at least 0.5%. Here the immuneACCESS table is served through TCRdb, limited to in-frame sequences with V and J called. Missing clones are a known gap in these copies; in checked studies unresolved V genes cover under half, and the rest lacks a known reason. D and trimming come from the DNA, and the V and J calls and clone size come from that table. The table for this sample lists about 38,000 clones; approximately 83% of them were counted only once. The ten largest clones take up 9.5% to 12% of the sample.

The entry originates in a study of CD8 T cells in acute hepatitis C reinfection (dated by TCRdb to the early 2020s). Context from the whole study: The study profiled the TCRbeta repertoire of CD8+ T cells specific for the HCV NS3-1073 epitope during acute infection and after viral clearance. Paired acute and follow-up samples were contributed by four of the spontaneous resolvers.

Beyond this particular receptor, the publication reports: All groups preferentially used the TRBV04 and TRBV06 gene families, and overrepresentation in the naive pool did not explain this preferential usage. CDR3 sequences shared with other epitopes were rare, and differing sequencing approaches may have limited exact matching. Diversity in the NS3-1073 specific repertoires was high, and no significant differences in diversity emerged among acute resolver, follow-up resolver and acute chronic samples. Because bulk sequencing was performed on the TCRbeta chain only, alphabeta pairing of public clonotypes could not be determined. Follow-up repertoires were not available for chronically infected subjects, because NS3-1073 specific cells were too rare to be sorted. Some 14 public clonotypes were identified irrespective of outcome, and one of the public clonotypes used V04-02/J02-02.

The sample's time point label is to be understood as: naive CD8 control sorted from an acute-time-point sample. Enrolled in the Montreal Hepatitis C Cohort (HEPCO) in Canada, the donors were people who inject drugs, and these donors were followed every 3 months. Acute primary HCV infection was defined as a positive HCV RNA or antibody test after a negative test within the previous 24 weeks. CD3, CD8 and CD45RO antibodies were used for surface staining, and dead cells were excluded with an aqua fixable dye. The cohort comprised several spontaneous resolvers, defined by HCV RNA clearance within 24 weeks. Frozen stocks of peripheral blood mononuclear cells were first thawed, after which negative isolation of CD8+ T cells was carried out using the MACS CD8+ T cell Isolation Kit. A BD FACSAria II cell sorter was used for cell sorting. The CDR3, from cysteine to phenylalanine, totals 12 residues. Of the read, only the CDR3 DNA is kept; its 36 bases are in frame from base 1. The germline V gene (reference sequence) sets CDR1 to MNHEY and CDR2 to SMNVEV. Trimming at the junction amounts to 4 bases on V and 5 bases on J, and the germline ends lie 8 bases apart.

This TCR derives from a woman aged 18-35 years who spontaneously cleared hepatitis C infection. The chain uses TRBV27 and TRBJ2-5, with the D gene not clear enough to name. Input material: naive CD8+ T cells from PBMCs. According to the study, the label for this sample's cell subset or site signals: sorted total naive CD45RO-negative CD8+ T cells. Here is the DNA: TGTGCCAGCAGTTCCCCCGGGGAGACCCAGTACTTC. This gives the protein CASSSPGETQYF.